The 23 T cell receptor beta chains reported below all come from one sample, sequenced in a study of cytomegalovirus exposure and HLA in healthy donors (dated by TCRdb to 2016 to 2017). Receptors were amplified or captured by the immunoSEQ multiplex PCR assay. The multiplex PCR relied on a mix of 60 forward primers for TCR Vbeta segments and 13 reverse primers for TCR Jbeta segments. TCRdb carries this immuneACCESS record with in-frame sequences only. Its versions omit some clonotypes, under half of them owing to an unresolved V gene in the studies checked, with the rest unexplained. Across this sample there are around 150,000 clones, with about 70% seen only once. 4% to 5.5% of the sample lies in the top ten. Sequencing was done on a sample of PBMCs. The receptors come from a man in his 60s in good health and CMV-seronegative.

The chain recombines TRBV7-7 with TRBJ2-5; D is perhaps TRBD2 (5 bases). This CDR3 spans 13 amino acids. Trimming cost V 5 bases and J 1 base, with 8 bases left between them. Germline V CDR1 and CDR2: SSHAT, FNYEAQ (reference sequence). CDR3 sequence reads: CASSPGCQETQYF. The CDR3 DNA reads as TGTGCCAGCAGCCCGGGATGCCAAGAGACCCAGTACTTC. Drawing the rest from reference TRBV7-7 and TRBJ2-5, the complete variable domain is GAGVSQSPRYKVTKRGQDVTLRCDPISSHATLYWYQQALGQGPEFLTYFNYEAQPDKSGLPSDRFSAERPEGSISTLTIQRTEQRDSAMYRCASSPGCQETQYFGPGTRLLVL.

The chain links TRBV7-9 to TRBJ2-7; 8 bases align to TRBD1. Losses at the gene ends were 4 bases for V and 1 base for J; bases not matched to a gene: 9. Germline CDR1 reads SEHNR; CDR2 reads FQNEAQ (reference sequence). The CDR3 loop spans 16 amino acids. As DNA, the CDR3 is TGTGCCAGCAGCTCGTCAGGGGGCGCCGGGTCCTACGAGCAGTACTTC. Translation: CASSSSGGAGSYEQYF.

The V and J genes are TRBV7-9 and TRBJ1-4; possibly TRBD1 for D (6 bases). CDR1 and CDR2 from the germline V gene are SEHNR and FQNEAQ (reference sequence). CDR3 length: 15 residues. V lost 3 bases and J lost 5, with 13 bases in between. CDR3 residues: CASSFQSRGNEKLFF. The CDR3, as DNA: TGTGCCAGCAGCTTTCAATCGAGGGGGAATGAAAAACTGTTTTTT.

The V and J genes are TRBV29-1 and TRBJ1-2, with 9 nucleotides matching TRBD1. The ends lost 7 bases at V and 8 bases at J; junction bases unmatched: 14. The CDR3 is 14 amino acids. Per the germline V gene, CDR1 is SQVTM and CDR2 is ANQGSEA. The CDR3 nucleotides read TGCAGCGACGCTCCGACAGGGGGTGACGAGGGCTACACCTTC. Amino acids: CSDAPTGGDEGYTF.

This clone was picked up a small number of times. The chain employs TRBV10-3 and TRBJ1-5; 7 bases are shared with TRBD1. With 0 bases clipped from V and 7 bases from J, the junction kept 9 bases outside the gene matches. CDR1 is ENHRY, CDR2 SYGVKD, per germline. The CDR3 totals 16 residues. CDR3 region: CAISESTGMRGQPQHF. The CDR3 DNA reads TGTGCCATCAGTGAGTCGACAGGGATGAGAGGCCAGCCCCAGCATTTT.

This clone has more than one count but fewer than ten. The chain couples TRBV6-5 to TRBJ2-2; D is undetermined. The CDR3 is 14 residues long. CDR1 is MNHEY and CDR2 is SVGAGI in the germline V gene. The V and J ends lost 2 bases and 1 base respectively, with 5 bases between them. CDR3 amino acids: CASSYRQNTGELFF. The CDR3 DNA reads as TGTGCCAGCAGTTACAGACAGAACACCGGGGAGCTGTTTTTT.

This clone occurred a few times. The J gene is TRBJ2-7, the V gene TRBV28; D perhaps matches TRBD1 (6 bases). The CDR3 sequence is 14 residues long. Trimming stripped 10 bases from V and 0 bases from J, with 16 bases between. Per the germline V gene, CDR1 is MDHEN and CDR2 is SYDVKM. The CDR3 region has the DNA TGTGCCACCCTCGGGACACTCAGCTCCTACGAGCAGTACTTC. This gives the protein CATLGTLSSYEQYF.

CDR3 sequence (DNA): TGCGCCAGCAGCAACCGGGACAGGGGGTCCTCCGGGGAGCTGTTTTTT. This gives the protein CASSNRDRGSSGELFF. The chain uses TRBV5-1 and TRBJ2-2; 11 bases are a match to TRBD1. This CDR3 comprises 16 residues. J gave up 6 bases and V 4 bases, and 8 bases lay outside the gene matches. From germline, CDR1 is SGHRS and CDR2 YFSETQ.

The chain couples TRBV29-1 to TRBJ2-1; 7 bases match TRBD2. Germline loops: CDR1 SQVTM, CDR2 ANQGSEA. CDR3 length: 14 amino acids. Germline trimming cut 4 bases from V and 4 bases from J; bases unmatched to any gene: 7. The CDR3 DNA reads TGCAGCGTTGCCATAGCGGGCGCTTACAATGAGCAGTTCTTC. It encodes CSVAIAGAYNEQFF.

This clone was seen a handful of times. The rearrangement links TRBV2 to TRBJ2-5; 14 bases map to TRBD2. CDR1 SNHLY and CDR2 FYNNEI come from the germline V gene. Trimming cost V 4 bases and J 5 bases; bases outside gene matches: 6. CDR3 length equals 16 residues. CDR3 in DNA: TGTGCCAGCAGTGGGACTAGCGGGAGGATTAGGGAGACCCAGTACTTC. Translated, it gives CASSGTSGRIRETQYF.

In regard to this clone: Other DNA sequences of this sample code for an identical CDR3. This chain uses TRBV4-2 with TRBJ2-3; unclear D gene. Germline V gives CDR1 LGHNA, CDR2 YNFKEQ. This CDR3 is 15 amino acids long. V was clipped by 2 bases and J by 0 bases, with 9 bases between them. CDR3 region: CASSQQAISTDTQYF. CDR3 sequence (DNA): TGTGCCAGCAGCCAACAGGCAATCAGCACAGATACGCAGTATTTT.

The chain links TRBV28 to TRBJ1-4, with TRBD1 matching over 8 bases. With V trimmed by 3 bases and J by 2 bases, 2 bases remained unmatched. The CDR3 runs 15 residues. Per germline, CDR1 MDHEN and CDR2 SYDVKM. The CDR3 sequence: CASSFWTGTNEKLFF. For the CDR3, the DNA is TGTGCCAGCAGTTTTTGGACAGGGACTAATGAAAAACTGTTTTTT.

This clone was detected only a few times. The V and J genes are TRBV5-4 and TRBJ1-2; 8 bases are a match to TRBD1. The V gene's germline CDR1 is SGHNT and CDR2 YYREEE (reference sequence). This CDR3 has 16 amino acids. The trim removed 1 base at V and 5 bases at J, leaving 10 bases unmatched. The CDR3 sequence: CASSLFRQGLGYGYTF. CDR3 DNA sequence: TGTGCCAGCAGCTTGTTCCGACAGGGGCTGGGGTATGGCTACACCTTC.

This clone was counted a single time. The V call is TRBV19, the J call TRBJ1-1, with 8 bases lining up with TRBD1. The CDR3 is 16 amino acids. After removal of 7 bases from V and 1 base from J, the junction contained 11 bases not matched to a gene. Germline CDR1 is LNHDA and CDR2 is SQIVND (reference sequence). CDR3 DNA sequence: TGTGCCAGTACCAAGAGGGCAGGGGGCTCGAACACTGAAGCTTTCTTT. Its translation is CASTKRAGGSNTEAFF.

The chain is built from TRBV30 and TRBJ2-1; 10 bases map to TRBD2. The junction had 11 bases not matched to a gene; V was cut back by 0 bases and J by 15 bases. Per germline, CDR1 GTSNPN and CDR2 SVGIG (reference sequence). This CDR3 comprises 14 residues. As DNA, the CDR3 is TGTGCCTGGAGTGTAGGGGTAGCGGGAGGACCCACGTTCTTC. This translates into CAWSVGVAGGPTFF.

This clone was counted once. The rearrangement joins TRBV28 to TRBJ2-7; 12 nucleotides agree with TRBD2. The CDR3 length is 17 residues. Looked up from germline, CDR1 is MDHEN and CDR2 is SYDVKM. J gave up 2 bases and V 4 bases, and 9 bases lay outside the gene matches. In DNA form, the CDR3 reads TGTGCCAGCAGTTCCAGCTCACTAGCGGGAGGAACCTACGAGCAGTACTTC. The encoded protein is CASSSSSLAGGTYEQYF.

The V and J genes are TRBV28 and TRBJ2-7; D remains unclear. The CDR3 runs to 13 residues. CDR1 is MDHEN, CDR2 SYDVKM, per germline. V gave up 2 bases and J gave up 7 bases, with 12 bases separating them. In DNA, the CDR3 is TGTGCCAGCAGTTTAATATTTCCCCTAGAGCAGTACTTC. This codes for CASSLIFPLEQYF.

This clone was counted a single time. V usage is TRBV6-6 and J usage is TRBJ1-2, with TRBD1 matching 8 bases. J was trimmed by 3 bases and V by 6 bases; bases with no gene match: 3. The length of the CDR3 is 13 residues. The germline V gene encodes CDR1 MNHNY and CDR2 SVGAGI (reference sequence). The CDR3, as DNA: TGTGCCAGCAGCCTACAGGGGGACTATGGCTACACCTTC. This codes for CASSLQGDYGYTF.

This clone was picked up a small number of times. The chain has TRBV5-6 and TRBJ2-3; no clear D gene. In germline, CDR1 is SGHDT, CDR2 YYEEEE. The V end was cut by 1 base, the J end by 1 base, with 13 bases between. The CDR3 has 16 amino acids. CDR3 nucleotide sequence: TGTGCCAGCAGCTTGCGTATGAGTGGAGGCACAGATACGCAGTATTTT. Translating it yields CASSLRMSGGTDTQYF.

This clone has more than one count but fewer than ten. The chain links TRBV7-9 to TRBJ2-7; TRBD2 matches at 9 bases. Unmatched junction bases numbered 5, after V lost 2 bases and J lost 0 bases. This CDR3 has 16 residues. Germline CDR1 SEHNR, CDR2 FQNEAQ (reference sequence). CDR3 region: CASSLFTSGLSYEQYF. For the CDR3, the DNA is TGTGCCAGCAGCTTATTTACTAGCGGGCTCTCCTACGAGCAGTACTTC.

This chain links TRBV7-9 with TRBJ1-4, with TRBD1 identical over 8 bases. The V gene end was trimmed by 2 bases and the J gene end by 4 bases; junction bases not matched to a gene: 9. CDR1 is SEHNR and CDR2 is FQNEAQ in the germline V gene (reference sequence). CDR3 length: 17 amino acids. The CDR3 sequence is CASSLWTGPLSNEKLFF. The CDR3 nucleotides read TGTGCCAGCAGCTTATGGACAGGGCCTTTGAGTAATGAAAAACTGTTTTTT. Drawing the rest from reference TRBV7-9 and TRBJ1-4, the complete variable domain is DTGVSQNPRHKITKRGQNVTFRCDPISEHNRLYWYRQTLGQGPEFLTYFQNEAQLEKSRLLSDRFSAERPKGSFSTLEIQRTEQGDSAMYLCASSLWTGPLSNEKLFFGSGTQLSVL.

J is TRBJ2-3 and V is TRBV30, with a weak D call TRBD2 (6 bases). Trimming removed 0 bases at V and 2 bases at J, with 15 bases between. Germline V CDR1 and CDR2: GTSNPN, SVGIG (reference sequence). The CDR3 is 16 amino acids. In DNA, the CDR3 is TGTGCCTGGAGTGTATTCGGTCTAGCGAACACAGATACGCAGTATTTT. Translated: CAWSVFGLANTDTQYF.

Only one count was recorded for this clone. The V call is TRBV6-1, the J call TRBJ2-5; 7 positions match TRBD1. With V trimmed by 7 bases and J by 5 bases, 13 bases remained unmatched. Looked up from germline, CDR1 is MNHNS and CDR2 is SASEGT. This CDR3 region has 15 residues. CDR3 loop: CASTERWQGEETQYF. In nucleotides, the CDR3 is TGTGCCAGCACCGAGAGGTGGCAGGGGGAGGAGACCCAGTACTTC.